This T cell receptor beta chain was recovered during a study of long-term antiretroviral therapy in people with HIV (dated by TCRdb to between 2021 and 2024). Turning to the overall study: The earliest samples were collected roughly a decade before the 2015 WHO recommendation for immediate ART, at a time when ART was usually postponed until CD4 counts fell. This retrospective serial study examined whether starting ART and sustained HIV suppression were associated with changes in the composition and diversity of the TRB repertoire in peripheral blood. From fewer than 35 adults with confirmed HIV infection, the cohort provided roughly 200 cryopreserved PBMC samples, gathered serially across a mean of about 6 years (range 1-12). About 35% of the 30 participants with HIV were female. Test extractions of a monoclonal T-cell line alongside fewer than 40 polyclonal samples showed no cross-contamination during QIAcube processing. Overall study results and their limits: Expanded TRB clones identified before ART initiation dominated the repertoire across all time points, though the dominance fluctuated and decreased in many PLHIV after ART. No data were available on ART adherence, viral resistance or therapy changes, limiting inferences about post-ART repertoire changes. Since PBMC availability was limited, sequencing covered only the TCR beta chain, with no alpha chain pairing. Starting ART was linked to a significant rise in TRB diversity, yet even with long-term ART the diversity remained significantly lower than in transplant donor controls. Samples dated from the mid-2000s to the late 2010s, and the ART regimens used may be less effective than current ones. Because cell numbers in pre-ART samples were limited, unsorted PBMC were profiled instead of sorted CD4+ and CD8+ T cells. Narrower CDR3 length ranges were observed in HIV repertoires than in controls, and an antigen-experienced repertoire with only a slight naive shift after ART was suggested by the network structure.

Inclusion was restricted to participants for whom at least one PBMC sample before ART initiation and at least two post-ART samples were available. Treatment was received in the United States of America by all participants with HIV. Before DNA extraction, cryopreserved samples containing about 0.9-10 million PBMC were thawed and washed. At the time of the earliest PBMC sample, participants with HIV were aged between about 23 and 54 years. Each participant contributed PBMC samples from 1-4 timepoints before ART initiation and 2-8 timepoints after ART initiation, with a median of 7 samples. For every participant, serial HIV viral load, CD4+ T-cell count, ART history and demographic data were obtained. Genomic DNA was extracted from unsorted PBMC with a Qiagen kit on a QIAcube, with processing performed in batches of 12 samples. The immunoSEQ hsTCRB v3.0 assay was used at survey level resolution for TRB variable region sequencing. TRB sequencing targeted a depth of about 40,000-50,000 T-cell genomes per sample. TRB libraries were pooled and sequenced on an Illumina MiSeq using a v3 150-cycle kit. Turning to the authors' computational methods: Repertoire analysis was performed in R inside a reproducible Nextflow workflow that covered QC, data transformation and analysis. LymphoSeq2, an R package for exploring AIRR-Seq data, was used to implement custom analyses. Four samples that produced fewer than 5000 total TRB sequences were removed, so some 190 HIV repertoires were analyzed. Among the 180 to 200 HIV repertoires that were kept, under 60 were collected before ART initiation and more than 120 were collected after ART initiation. Repertoires were downsampled to 5000 TRB nucleotide sequences, with summary statistics averaged over 100 downsampling iterations. The analysis kept only TRB sequences whose CDR3 regions were at least seven amino acids long. A Shannon entropy-derived clonality score and the Gini coefficient were used to measure diversity. In the repertoire networks, any two of the top 5000 CDR3 amino acid sequences were linked whenever the two sequences differed by an edit distance of one. Antigen specificity groups and MHC restriction were predicted for TRB CDR3 amino acid sequences with GLIPH2. To flag known CMV, EBV, HIV or tissue antigen associations, CDR3 amino acid sequences were matched against VDJdb and McPAS-TCR. Pre-ART, post-ART and control groups were compared with Wilcoxon signed-rank tests and Holm-Bonferroni correction. TCRdb took over this immuneACCESS table, retaining in-frame rearrangements with V and J assigned. Such tables are incomplete; in checked studies, under half of the missing clones stem from an unresolved V gene, and the remainder is unexplained. That table supplies the V and J calls and clone size; D and trimming were determined from the DNA. Recorded for this sample are 15,000 or so clones; 84% of them occurred a single time. 7.2% of the sample is taken by the ten largest.

The germline V gene provides CDR1 MDHEN and CDR2 SYDVKM. The V end loses 6 bases and the J end loses 12 bases, and a stretch of 26 bases separates them. CDR3 length: 15 amino acids, cysteine to phenylalanine. This entry keeps only the CDR3 DNA: 45 bases, framed from base 1. For this clone: Its antigen is unknown. No much larger clone is present one base from it, and per-base qualities are unavailable.

The material was unsorted PBMCs, obtained 0.4 years after starting antiretroviral therapy. The rearranged chain carries TRBV28 and TRBJ1-2, with TRBD1 tentatively as D gene (6 bases match). The clonotype was recovered from a man aged 25 to 40 with HIV. The CDR3 protein: CASRSTPGHPSGNTF. The DNA sequence is as follows: TGTGCCAGCAGGTCTACCCCGGGACACCCCTCAGGGAACACCTTC.